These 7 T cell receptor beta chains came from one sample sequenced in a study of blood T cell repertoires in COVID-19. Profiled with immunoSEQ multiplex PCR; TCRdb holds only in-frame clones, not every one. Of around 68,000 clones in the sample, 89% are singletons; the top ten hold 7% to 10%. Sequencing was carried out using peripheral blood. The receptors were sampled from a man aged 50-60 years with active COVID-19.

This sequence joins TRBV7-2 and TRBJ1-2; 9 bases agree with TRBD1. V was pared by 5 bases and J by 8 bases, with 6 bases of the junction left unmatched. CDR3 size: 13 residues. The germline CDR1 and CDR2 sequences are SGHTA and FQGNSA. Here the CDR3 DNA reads TGTGCCAGCAGCCCGGACAGGGGTCGGGGCTACACCTTC. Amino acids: CASSPDRGRGYTF.

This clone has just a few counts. The CDR3 here is CASSLASGTGVNEAFF. The CDR3, as DNA: TGCGCCAGCAGCTTGGCTTCCGGGACAGGGGTTAATGAAGCTTTCTTT. The rearrangement uses TRBV5-1 and TRBJ1-1; 10 nucleotides align to TRBD1. The ends lost 0 bases at V and 7 bases at J; junction bases unmatched: 9. Per the germline V gene, CDR1 is SGHRS and CDR2 is YFSETQ. This CDR3 contains 16 residues.

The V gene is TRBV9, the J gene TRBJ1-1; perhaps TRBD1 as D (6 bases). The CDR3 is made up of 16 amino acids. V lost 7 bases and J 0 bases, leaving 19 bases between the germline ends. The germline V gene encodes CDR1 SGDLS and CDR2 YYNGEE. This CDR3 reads CASSTGRETMNTEAFF. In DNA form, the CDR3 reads TGTGCCAGCTCCACAGGGCGGGAGACTATGAACACTGAAGCTTTCTTT.

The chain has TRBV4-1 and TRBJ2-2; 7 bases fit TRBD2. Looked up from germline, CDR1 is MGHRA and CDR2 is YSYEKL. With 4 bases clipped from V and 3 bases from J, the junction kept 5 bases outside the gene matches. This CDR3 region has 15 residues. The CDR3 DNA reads TGCGCCAGCAGCCTAGGGAGGGAGGACACCGGGGAGCTGTTTTTT. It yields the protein CASSLGREDTGELFF.

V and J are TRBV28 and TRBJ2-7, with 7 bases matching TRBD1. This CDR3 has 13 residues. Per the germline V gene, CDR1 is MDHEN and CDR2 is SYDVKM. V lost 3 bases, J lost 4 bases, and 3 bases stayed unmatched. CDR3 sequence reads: CASSLRRGYEQYF. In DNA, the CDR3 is TGTGCCAGCAGTTTGCGCAGGGGGTACGAGCAGTACTTC.

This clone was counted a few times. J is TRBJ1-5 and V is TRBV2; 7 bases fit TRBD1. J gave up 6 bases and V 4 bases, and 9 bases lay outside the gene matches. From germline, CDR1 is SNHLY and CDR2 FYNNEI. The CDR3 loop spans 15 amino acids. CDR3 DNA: TGTGCCAGCAGTGTTGAGCAGGGGGGAATTCAGCCCCAGCATTTT. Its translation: CASSVEQGGIQPQHF.

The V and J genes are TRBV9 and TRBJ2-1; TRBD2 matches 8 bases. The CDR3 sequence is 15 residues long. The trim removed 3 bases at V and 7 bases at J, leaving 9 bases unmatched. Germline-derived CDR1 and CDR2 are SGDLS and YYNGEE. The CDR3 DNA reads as TGTGCCAGCAGCGCGCCCGGACTAGCAGGGAATGAGCAGTTCTTC. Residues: CASSAPGLAGNEQFF.